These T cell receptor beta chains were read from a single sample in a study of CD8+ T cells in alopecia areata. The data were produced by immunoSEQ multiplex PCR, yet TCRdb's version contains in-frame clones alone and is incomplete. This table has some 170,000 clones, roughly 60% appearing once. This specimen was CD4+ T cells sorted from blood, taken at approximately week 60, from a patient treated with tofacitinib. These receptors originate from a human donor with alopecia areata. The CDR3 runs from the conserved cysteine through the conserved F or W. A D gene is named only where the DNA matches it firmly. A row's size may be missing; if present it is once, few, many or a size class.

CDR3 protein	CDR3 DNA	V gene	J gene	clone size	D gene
CASSLGGSGGGETQYF	TGTGCCAGCAGCTTGGGTGGTAGCGGGGGAGGTGAGACCCAGTACTTC	TRBV5-6	TRBJ2-5	-	TRBD2
CASAGQLSYNEQFF	TGTGCCAGCGCGGGACAGCTCTCCTACAATGAGCAGTTCTTC	TRBV2	TRBJ2-1	-	-
CASSQGLAGTYEQYF	TGTGCCAGCAGCCAAGGACTAGCGGGGACCTACGAGCAGTACTTC	TRBV16	TRBJ2-7	-	TRBD2
CASTSGHEQYF	TGTGCCAGCACCTCCGGGCACGAGCAGTACTTC	TRBV5-6	TRBJ2-7	-	-
CATSSQRGTQETQYF	TGTGCCACCAGCAGCCAGCGGGGGACCCAAGAGACCCAGTACTTC	TRBV15	TRBJ2-5	-	TRBD2
CASSQVGSASYGYTF	TGTGCCAGCAGCCAAGTTGGCAGCGCCAGCTATGGCTACACCTTC	TRBV14	TRBJ1-2	few	-
CASSEYNEQFF	TGTGCCAGCAGTGAATACAATGAGCAGTTCTTC	TRBV2	TRBJ2-1	-	-
CSVGRGTGSEKLFF	TGCAGCGTTGGGAGGGGGACAGGGTCTGAAAAACTGTTTTTT	TRBV29-1	TRBJ1-4	-	TRBD1
CSVEPTGQGRAGYTF	TGCAGCGTTGAACCGACGGGGCAGGGGAGGGCTGGCTACACCTTC	TRBV29-1	TRBJ1-2	-	-
CAWSVMGYEQFF	TGTGCCTGGAGTGTAATGGGTTATGAGCAGTTCTTC	TRBV30	TRBJ2-1	-	-
CASSPSGGFVQYF	TGTGCCAGCAGCCCTTCTGGGGGTTTCGTGCAGTACTTC	TRBV7-9	TRBJ2-7	few	-
CASSSLGQQETQYF	TGTGCCAGCAGTTCCCTGGGACAGCAAGAGACCCAGTACTTC	TRBV27	TRBJ2-5	few	TRBD1
CASSGTDYGYTF	TGTGCCAGCAGCGGGACGGACTATGGCTACACCTTC	TRBV5-6	TRBJ1-2	-	-
CASSPNLASYEQYF	TGTGCCAGCTCACCAAATCTAGCTTCCTACGAGCAGTACTTC	TRBV18	TRBJ2-7	-	-
CASSPGTDYGYTF	TGTGCCAGCAGCCCTGGGACAGATTATGGCTACACCTTC	TRBV9	TRBJ1-2	-	TRBD1
CASSVTVANYGYTF	TGTGCCAGCAGCGTGACAGTGGCGAACTATGGCTACACCTTC	TRBV7-2	TRBJ1-2	few	-
CATERGNEQYF	TGTGCCACGGAAAGGGGTAACGAGCAGTACTTC	TRBV30	TRBJ2-7	-	-
CASSLGGLTYEQYF	TGCGCCAGCAGCTTGGGCGGGCTCACCTACGAGCAGTACTTC	TRBV5-1	TRBJ2-7	-	-
CATSIRDRGLEQYF	TGTGCCACCAGCATCCGGGACAGGGGGCTCGAGCAGTACTTC	TRBV15	TRBJ2-7	-	TRBD1
CAISEGPMNTEAFF	TGTGCCATCAGTGAGGGACCGATGAACACTGAAGCTTTCTTT	TRBV10-3	TRBJ1-1	-	-
CASSLVFGQLFF	TGTGCCAGCAGCTTGGTTTTCGGACAACTGTTTTTT	TRBV5-6	TRBJ1-4	few	-
CSVLFGGGYTF	TGCAGCGTTCTTTTCGGGGGTGGCTACACCTTC	TRBV29-1	TRBJ1-2	-	-
CASSMGTGNYGYTF	TGTGCCAGCAGCATGGGGACGGGGAACTATGGCTACACCTTC	TRBV9	TRBJ1-2	-	-
CASSPGIGREKLFF	TGTGCCAGCAGCCCAGGGATCGGGCGCGAAAAACTGTTTTTT	TRBV7-2	TRBJ1-4	few	-
CASSPLAGETQYF	TGTGCCAGTAGCCCGCTAGCGGGAGAGACCCAGTACTTC	TRBV19	TRBJ2-5	once	TRBD2
CASSVEGSGANVLTF	TGTGCCAGCAGTGTCGAGGGGTCTGGGGCCAACGTCCTGACTTTC	TRBV6-5	TRBJ2-6	few	-
CASSQSGLGGNEKLFF	TGTGCCAGCAGCCAGTCAGGGTTAGGAGGGAATGAAAAACTGTTTTTT	TRBV4-2	TRBJ1-4	few	-
CASSSRDRGSYEQYF	TGTGCCAGCAGCTCCCGGGACAGGGGGTCCTACGAGCAGTACTTC	TRBV11-2	TRBJ2-7	once	TRBD1
CASSPRDPSRDEQYF	TGCGCCAGCAGCCCCCGGGACCCTAGCAGGGATGAGCAGTACTTC	TRBV4-1	TRBJ2-7	-	-
CASSVEGLAVSILFF	TGTGCCAGCAGTGTTGAGGGACTAGCGGTCTCTATTCTGTTCTTC	TRBV6-1	TRBJ2-1	-	TRBD2
CASRARGPGGYTF	TGTGCCAGCCGCGCAAGGGGGCCGGGTGGCTACACCTTC	TRBV4-2	TRBJ1-2	-	TRBD1
CASSPRRDTDTQYF	TGTGCCAGCAGCCCAAGGAGGGACACAGATACGCAGTATTTT	TRBV11-2	TRBJ2-3	-	-
CAIAAGRSTDTQYF	TGTGCCATCGCTGCGGGACGGAGCACAGATACGCAGTATTTT	TRBV10-3	TRBJ2-3	-	-
CSVVGSPLFYEQYF	TGCAGCGTTGTAGGGAGCCCCCTCTTCTACGAGCAGTACTTC	TRBV29-1	TRBJ2-7	-	-
CSVGLAGETQYF	TGCAGCGTTGGACTAGCTGGAGAGACCCAGTACTTC	TRBV29-1	TRBJ2-5	few	TRBD2
CASSSTSGGVPYNEQFF	TGTGCCAGCAGCTCGACTAGCGGGGGGGTTCCCTACAATGAGCAGTTCTTC	TRBV11-3	TRBJ2-1	few	TRBD2
CASRGKNIQYF	TGTGCCAGCCGTGGCAAAAACATTCAGTACTTC	TRBV11-3	TRBJ2-4	few	-
CASRSGELGYTF	TGTGCCAGCAGGTCAGGGGAACTTGGCTACACCTTC	TRBV27	TRBJ1-2	few	-
CAWSERRGGLEQETQYF	TGTGCCTGGAGTGAACGGCGGGGGGGCCTCGAACAAGAGACCCAGTACTTC	TRBV30	TRBJ2-5	-	TRBD2
CATSSWGTDTQYF	TGTGCCACCAGCAGCTGGGGTACAGATACGCAGTATTTT	TRBV15	TRBJ2-3	-	-
CAWRVGTEAFF	TGTGCCTGGAGAGTTGGGACTGAAGCTTTCTTT	TRBV30	TRBJ1-1	few	-
CASSEGGPQHF	TGTGCCAGCAGTGAGGGGGGGCCCCAGCATTTT	TRBV2	TRBJ1-5	-	-
CASSPKDTEAFF	TGTGCCAGCAGCCCCAAGGACACTGAAGCTTTCTTT	TRBV6-5	TRBJ1-1	-	-
CASRSTLEPQETQYF	TGTGCCAGCAGGTCGACGCTGGAACCCCAAGAGACCCAGTACTTC	TRBV5-4	TRBJ2-5	-	-
CASSFLQGETQYF	TGTGCCAGCAGTTTTTTACAGGGTGAGACCCAGTACTTC	TRBV27	TRBJ2-5	-	-
CASSQTSGEIYEQYF	TGCGCCAGCAGTCAGACTAGCGGGGAGATCTACGAGCAGTACTTC	TRBV5-1	TRBJ2-7	-	TRBD2
CAWSVIGNEQYF	TGTGCCTGGAGTGTAATAGGGAACGAGCAGTACTTC	TRBV30	TRBJ2-7	few	-
CASRGDSFYNSPLHF	TGTGCCAGCAGAGGCGACAGCTTCTATAATTCACCCCTCCACTTT	TRBV6-4	TRBJ1-6	-	-
CASSYNLHGPEKLFF	TGTGCCAGCAGCTATAACCTCCACGGGCCTGAAAAACTGTTTTTT	TRBV4-2	TRBJ1-4	-	-
CASSVSGQETQYF	TGCGCCAGCAGCGTAAGCGGACAAGAGACCCAGTACTTC	TRBV5-1	TRBJ2-5	-	-
CAMGPKNTEAFF	TGTGCCATGGGACCAAAGAACACTGAAGCTTTCTTT	TRBV30	TRBJ1-1	-	-
CACKSWDTEAFF	TGTGCCTGCAAATCTTGGGACACTGAAGCTTTCTTT	TRBV30	TRBJ1-1	once	-
CSATDRANIQYF	TGCAGCGCTACGGACAGGGCAAACATTCAGTACTTC	TRBV29-1	TRBJ2-4	few	TRBD1
CSVKGANEQFF	TGCAGCGTCAAGGGGGCTAATGAGCAGTTCTTC	TRBV29-1	TRBJ2-1	medium-sized	TRBD1